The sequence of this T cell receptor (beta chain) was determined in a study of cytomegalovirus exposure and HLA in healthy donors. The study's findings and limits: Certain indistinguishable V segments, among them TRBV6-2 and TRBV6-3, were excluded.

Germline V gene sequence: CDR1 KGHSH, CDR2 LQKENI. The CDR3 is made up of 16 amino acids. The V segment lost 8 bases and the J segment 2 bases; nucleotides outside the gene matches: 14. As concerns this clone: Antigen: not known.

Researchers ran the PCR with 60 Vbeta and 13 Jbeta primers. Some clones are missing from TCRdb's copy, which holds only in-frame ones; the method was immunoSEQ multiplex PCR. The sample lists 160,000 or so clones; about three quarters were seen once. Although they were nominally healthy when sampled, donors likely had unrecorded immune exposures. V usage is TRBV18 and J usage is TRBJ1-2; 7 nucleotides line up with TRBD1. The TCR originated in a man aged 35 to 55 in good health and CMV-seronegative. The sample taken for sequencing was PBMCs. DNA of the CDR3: TGTGCCAGCACCCAGATGCAGGGGGAACTAAACTATGGCTACACCTTC. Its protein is CASTQMQGELNYGYTF.